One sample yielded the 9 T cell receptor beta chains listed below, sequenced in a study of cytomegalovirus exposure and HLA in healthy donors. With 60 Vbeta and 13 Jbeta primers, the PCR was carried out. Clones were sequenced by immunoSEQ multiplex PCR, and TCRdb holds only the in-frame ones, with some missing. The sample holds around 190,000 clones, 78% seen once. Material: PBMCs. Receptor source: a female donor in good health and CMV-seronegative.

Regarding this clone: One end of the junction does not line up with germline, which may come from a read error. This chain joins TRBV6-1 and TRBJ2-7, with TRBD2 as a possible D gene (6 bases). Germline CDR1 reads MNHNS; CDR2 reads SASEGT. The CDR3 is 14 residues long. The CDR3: CVSSDEGSGVEQYF. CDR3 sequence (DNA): TGTGTCAGCAGTGACGAGGGGTCGGGGGTCGAGCAGTACTTC.

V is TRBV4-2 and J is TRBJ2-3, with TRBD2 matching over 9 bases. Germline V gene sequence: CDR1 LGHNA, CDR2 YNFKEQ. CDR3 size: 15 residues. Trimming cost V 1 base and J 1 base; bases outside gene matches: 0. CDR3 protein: CASSQVAGGTDTQYF. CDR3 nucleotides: TGTGCCAGCAGCCAAGTAGCGGGAGGCACAGATACGCAGTATTTT.

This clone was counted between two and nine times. CDR3 protein: CASSRTSGAETQYF. The CDR3 DNA sequence: TGCGCCAGCAGTCGGACTAGCGGGGCAGAGACCCAGTACTTC. The V gene is TRBV5-1, the J gene TRBJ2-5; 12 positions match TRBD2. This CDR3 has 14 amino acids. The V segment lost 5 bases and the J segment 4 bases; nucleotides outside the gene matches: 3. Germline V gene data show CDR1 as SGHRS and CDR2 as YFSETQ.

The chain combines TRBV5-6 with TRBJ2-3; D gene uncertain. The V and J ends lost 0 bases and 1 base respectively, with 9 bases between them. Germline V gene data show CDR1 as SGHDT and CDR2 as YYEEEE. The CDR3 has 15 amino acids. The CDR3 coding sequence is TGTGCCAGCAGCTTGGGAACTACCGGCACAGATACGCAGTATTTT. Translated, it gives CASSLGTTGTDTQYF.

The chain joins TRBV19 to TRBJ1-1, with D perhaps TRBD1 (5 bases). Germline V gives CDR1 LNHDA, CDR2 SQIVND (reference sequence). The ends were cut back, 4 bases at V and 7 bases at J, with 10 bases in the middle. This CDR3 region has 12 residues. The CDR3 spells CASSRDYNEAFF. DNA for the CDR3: TGTGCCAGTAGTAGGGACTATAATGAAGCTTTCTTT.

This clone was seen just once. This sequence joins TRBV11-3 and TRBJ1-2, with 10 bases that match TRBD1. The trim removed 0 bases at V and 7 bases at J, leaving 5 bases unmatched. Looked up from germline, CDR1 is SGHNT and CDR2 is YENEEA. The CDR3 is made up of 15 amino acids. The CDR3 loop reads CASSLDSGQGSGYTF. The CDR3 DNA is TGTGCCAGCAGCTTAGATTCGGGACAGGGGAGTGGCTACACCTTC.

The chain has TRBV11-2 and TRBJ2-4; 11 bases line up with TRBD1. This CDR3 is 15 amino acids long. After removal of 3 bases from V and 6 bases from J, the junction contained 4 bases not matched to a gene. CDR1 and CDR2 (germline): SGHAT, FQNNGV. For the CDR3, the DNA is TGTGCCAGCAGCTTCACGGGACAGGGGGGAAACATTCAGTACTTC. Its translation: CASSFTGQGGNIQYF.

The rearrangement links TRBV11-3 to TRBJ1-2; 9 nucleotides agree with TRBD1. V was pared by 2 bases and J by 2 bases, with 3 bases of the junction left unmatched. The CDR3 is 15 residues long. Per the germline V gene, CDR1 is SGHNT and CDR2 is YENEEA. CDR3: CASSLRQGDNYGYTF. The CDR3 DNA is TGTGCCAGCAGCTTAAGACAGGGGGACAACTATGGCTACACCTTC.

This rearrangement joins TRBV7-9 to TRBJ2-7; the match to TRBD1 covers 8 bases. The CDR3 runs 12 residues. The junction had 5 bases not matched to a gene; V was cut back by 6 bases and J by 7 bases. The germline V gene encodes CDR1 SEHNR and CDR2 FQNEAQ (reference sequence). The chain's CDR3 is CASRAGGPEQYF. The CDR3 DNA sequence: TGTGCCAGCAGGGCAGGGGGCCCGGAGCAGTACTTC.